Below, 18 T cell receptor beta chains from the same sample are listed, as sequenced in a study of naive and memory T cell subsets. Study conclusions and caveats: Possibly reflecting memory cells re-expressing CD45RA, a few larger clonotypes occurred in naive repertoires, especially CD8.

For these TCRs, the target antigens are not known. Two oligonucleotides, mixed equimolar, formed the beta constant-region primer covering TRBC1 and TRBC2. Four rounds of PCR amplified the ligated cDNA using nested alpha and beta constant-region primers plus SP2. A single record per CDR3 protein comes from TCRdb applying MiXCR to the UMI-ligation and nested PCR reads. This table holds about 99,000 distinct CDR3 sequences, roughly 14% found once. Sequences were obtained from naive CD8+ T cells from blood. Source of these receptors: a human donor in good health.

A few counts support this clonotype. The V call is TRBV7-9, the J call TRBJ2-1, with 8 bases identical to TRBD2. Losses at the gene ends were 4 bases for V and 3 bases for J; bases not matched to a gene: 8. Germline V gene sequence: CDR1 SEHNR, CDR2 FQNEAQ (reference sequence). This CDR3 region has 16 residues. The CDR3: CASSSLRSGGYNEQFF. The CDR3 bases are TGTGCCAGCAGCTCCCTAAGAAGCGGGGGCTACAATGAGCAGTTCTTC.

This clonotype was seen a few times. V is TRBV10-3 and J is TRBJ1-4; the D is unclear. The V gene's germline CDR1 is ENHRY and CDR2 SYGVKD. CDR3 length: 15 amino acids. V lost 3 bases to trimming and J lost 12 bases, with 20 bases between them. The CDR3 coding sequence is TGTGCCATCAGTGATCCCATCGGGAGCAACAGAGAACTGTTTTTT. Its protein is CAISDPIGSNRELFF.

In this sample, this clonotype turned up a few times. The CDR3 DNA reads as TGTGCCAGCAGTGAAATAGACAGATCATATAGCAATCAGCCCCAGCATTTT. This sequence encodes CASSEIDRSYSNQPQHF. The J gene is TRBJ1-5, the V gene TRBV2; TRBD1 is a possible D gene (5 bases). The V end was cut by 2 bases, the J end by 0 bases, with 14 bases between. The germline V gene has CDR1 SNHLY and CDR2 FYNNEI. The CDR3 is 17 amino acids. The full variable domain, its missing parts supplied by reference TRBV2 and TRBJ1-5, is EPEVTQTPSHQVTQMGQEVILRCVPISNHLYFYWYRQILGQKVEFLVSFYNNEISEKSEIFDDQFSVERPDGSNFTLKIRSTKLEDSAMYFCASSEIDRSYSNQPQHFGDGTRLSIL.

This clonotype has more than one count but fewer than ten. V is TRBV6-2 or TRBV6-3 and J is TRBJ1-5, with 7 bases that match TRBD1. Germline-derived CDR1 and CDR2 are MNHEY and SVGEGT. J was trimmed by 3 bases and V by 3 bases; bases with no gene match: 5. CDR3 size: 15 residues. The CDR3 nucleotides are TGTGCCAGCAGTTATACCAGGGGGAACAATCAGCCCCAGCATTTT. As protein: CASSYTRGNNQPQHF.

J is TRBJ2-5 and V is TRBV21-1; the DNA was not compared with TRBD1, the D call given in the table. TRBV21-1 is described as a pseudogene. The CDR3 length is 13 residues. This CDR3 is CASRDRGCETQYF. CDR3 DNA: TGTGCCAGCAGAGACAGGGGTTGCGAGACCCAGTACTTC.

This clonotype was seen only a few times. This chain links TRBV7-2 with TRBJ2-1, with D possibly being TRBD1 (6 bases). Trimming cost V 2 bases and J 14 bases, with 16 bases left between them. Germline V gene lookup returns CDR1 SGHTA and CDR2 FQGNSA. The CDR3 has 13 residues. This chain's CDR3 is CASSLLPTGFKFF. The DNA of the CDR3 is TGTGCCAGCAGCTTACTACCTACAGGGTTTAAGTTCTTC.

This clonotype was recorded many times. V usage is TRBV6-5 and J usage is TRBJ1-1; D call uncertain. Deletions cut 2 bases from V and 0 bases from J, with 7 bases between. The V gene's germline CDR1 is MNHEY and CDR2 SVGAGI. This CDR3 spans 14 amino acids. The CDR3 loop is CASSYRGMNTEAFF. CDR3 DNA: TGTGCCAGCAGTTACCGGGGAATGAACACTGAAGCTTTCTTT.

The table lists this clonotype with a few counts. The CDR3 region is CASSAWGLAATYNEQFF. DNA of the CDR3: TGTGCCAGCAGTGCCTGGGGACTAGCTGCCACCTACAATGAGCAGTTCTTC. The chain carries TRBV25-1 and TRBJ2-1; 9 bases align to TRBD2. The CDR3 consists of 17 residues. V lost 4 bases and J lost 2; bases outside the gene matches: 9. In germline, CDR1 is MGHDK, CDR2 SYGVNS.

This chain links TRBV7-9 with TRBJ2-3; 7 bases are a match to TRBD1. CDR3 length equals 16 residues. The V gene's germline CDR1 is SEHNR and CDR2 FQNEAQ (reference sequence). V lost 4 bases and J lost 2; bases outside the gene matches: 9. CDR3 residues: CASSYLDREVTDTQYF. The CDR3 coding sequence is TGTGCCAGCAGCTACCTCGACAGGGAAGTCACAGATACGCAGTATTTT.

This clonotype was seen more than once but under ten times. V and J are TRBV12-3 or TRBV12-4 and TRBJ1-1; unclear D gene. Trimming stripped 2 bases from V and 0 bases from J, with 10 bases between. This CDR3 region has 15 residues. For the CDR3, the DNA is TGTGCCAGCAGTTTAAGTTTGCTAATGAACACTGAAGCTTTCTTT. This translates into CASSLSLLMNTEAFF.

The gene calls are TRBV10-3 and TRBJ1-1; tentative D call: TRBD1 (5 bases). From germline, CDR1 is ENHRY and CDR2 SYGVKD. V lost 4 bases, J lost 5 bases, and 14 bases lay in between. This CDR3 comprises 14 residues. The CDR3 here is CAISVGAQETEAFF. The CDR3 DNA reads as TGTGCCATCAGTGTCGGGGCACAGGAGACTGAAGCTTTCTTT.

This clonotype was recorded many times. The V and J genes are TRBV13 and TRBJ2-1, with a weak D call TRBD2 (5 bases). V was pared by 5 bases and J by 1 base, with 9 bases between. The CDR3 totals 14 residues. Germline CDR1 and CDR2: PRHDT and FYEKMQ (reference sequence). CDR3 protein: CASSPRDSYNEQFF. As DNA, the CDR3 is TGTGCCAGCAGCCCCCGGGATTCCTACAATGAGCAGTTCTTC.

This clonotype was found a few times. This chain joins TRBV7-9 and TRBJ2-2, with D unresolved. With 7 bases removed from V and 0 bases from J, the gap between germline ends came to 9 bases. CDR3 size: 14 residues. Germline V lookup: CDR1 SEHNR, CDR2 FQNEAQ (reference sequence). The CDR3 loop reads CASIPSPNTGELFF. Written as DNA, the CDR3 is TGTGCCAGCATCCCATCTCCGAACACCGGGGAGCTGTTTTTT. Together with reference TRBV7-9 and TRBJ2-2, the CDR3 gives the full variable domain: DTGVSQNPRHKITKRGQNVTFRCDPISEHNRLYWYRQTLGQGPEFLTYFQNEAQLEKSRLLSDRFSAERPKGSFSTLEIQRTEQGDSAMYLCASIPSPNTGELFFGEGSRLTVL.

The chain is built from TRBV30 and TRBJ1-2; D remains unclear. Germline lookup yields CDR1 GTSNPN and CDR2 SVGIG (reference sequence). The CDR3 is 10 amino acids. Between the trimmed V and J ends, which lost 2 bases and 5 bases, there was a span of 3 bases. CDR3 in amino acids: CAWSSYGYTF. CDR3 DNA sequence: TGTGCCTGGAGTAGTTATGGCTACACCTTC. Full variable domain (outside the CDR3, taken from reference TRBV30 and TRBJ1-2): SQTIHQWPATLVQPVGSPLSLECTVEGTSNPNLYWYRQAAGRGLQLLFYSVGIGQISSEVPQNLSASRPQDRQFILSSKKLLLSDSGFYLCAWSSYGYTFGSGTRLTVV.

The table lists this clonotype with a few counts. The chain couples TRBV27 to TRBJ1-3, with 8 nucleotides matching TRBD1. CDR1 is MNHEY, CDR2 SMNVEV, per germline (reference sequence). The V gene end was trimmed by 6 bases and the J gene end by 10 bases; junction bases not matched to a gene: 11. The CDR3 contains 14 residues. For the CDR3, the DNA is TGTGCCAGCAGGACAGGGGCGGGCTGGTCGACCATATATTTT. It is translated as CASRTGAGWSTIYF.

In its sample, this clonotype was seen a few times. The limits of the CDR3 on the DNA are not certain, so only TCRdb's listed CDR3 is given. This chain links TRBV5-5 with TRBJ2-1; the table's D call, TRBD1, has no DNA check behind it. Inclusive of both ends, the CDR3 amounts to 22 amino acids. Germline lookup yields CDR1 SGHKS and CDR2 YYEKEE (reference sequence). CDR3 amino acids: CASSLVGGQRVPSSGQNNEQFF.

This chain links TRBV15 with TRBJ1-2, with 7 bases that match TRBD1. V lost 5 bases to trimming and J lost 14 bases; unmatched junction nucleotides: 17. The CDR3 consists of 14 residues. Germline CDR1 reads LNHNV; CDR2 reads YYDKDF (reference sequence). CDR3 sequence (DNA): TGTGCCACCAGCGCCGAGTGGGCAGGGGGACTCTATACCTTC. Protein: CATSAEWAGGLYTF.

This clonotype was picked up many times. In DNA, the CDR3 is TGTGCCAGCAGCTTACACCCTGAAGGGTTTAACACAGATACGCAGTATTTT. Translation gives CASSLHPEGFNTDTQYF. V and J are TRBV7-9 and TRBJ2-3; D call uncertain. V lost 2 bases, J lost 2 bases, and 17 bases lay in between. Germline CDR1 SEHNR, CDR2 FQNEAQ (reference sequence). This CDR3 region has 17 residues.